The clone carrying this T cell receptor beta chain was recorded at least ten times. Time point noted: before trial treatment. This sample stems from a study of low-dose radiotherapy and immunotherapy resistance in tumors. Study summary: Oral aspirin 300 mg was taken by patients daily for four cycles from cycle 1 day 1.

Germline V gene lookup returns CDR1 LNHNV and CDR2 YYDKDF (reference sequence). CDR3 length: 14 amino acids. Trimming left V 1 base short and J 5 bases short, with 11 bases between. Alpha- and beta-chain coverage of first-strand cDNA came from TRAV- and TRBV-specific primers. Using a constant-region primer together with a V-primer adapter, TCRs were subjected to 15 to 25 PCR cycles of amplification. TCRdb ran MiXCR on the reads and lists one entry per CDR3 protein. Of around 83,000 distinct CDR3 sequences in the sample, over 15% were seen once. This TCR came from a male donor with prostate cancer. Here the sequenced sample was PBMCs, taken before treatment. The V gene is TRBV15, the J gene TRBJ1-2, with D perhaps TRBD1 (5 bases). In DNA form, the CDR3 reads TGTGCCACCAGCAGAGCCGGGGCAGCGTATGGCTACACCTTC. Protein product: CATSRAGAAYGYTF.